This T cell receptor (beta chain) was identified in a study of CD8+CD57+ T cells in acquired aplastic anemia. The template for TCR beta VDJ and CDR3 sequence profiling was genomic DNA. TCRdb reprocessed the reads with MiXCR, giving one entry per CDR3 protein. This sample carries 200,000 to 250,000 distinct CDR3 sequences, about 37% of them seen once, and the ten largest clones take 0.9% to 1.2%. Germline lookup yields CDR1 SGHDT and CDR2 YYEEEE. The CDR3 spans 13 residues. This clonotype has ten or more counts. One end of the junction is discordant with germline, which a read error may explain. The V gene is TRBV5-6, the J gene TRBJ1-2, with D unresolved. The clonotype originates from a human donor in good health, serving as a control. Sequencing was done on a sample of sorted CD4+, CD8+, or CD8+CD57+ T cells (not recorded which) from PBMCs. CDR3 sequence: CASSLGGNDGYTF. In nucleotides, the CDR3 is TGTGCCAGCAGCTTGGGGGGTAACGATGGCTACACCTTC.